The 17 T cell receptor beta chains below all came from one sample that was sequenced in a study of breast tumors, draining lymph nodes, adjacent tissues. From the multiplex PCR reads, TCRdb called clonotypes with MiXCR, one entry per CDR3 protein. This repertoire shows about 170,000 distinct CDR3 sequences, 33% found once; its top ten account for about 3.8%. Samples came from axillary lymph nodes draining the breast cancer. Sequenced: axillary lymph node tissue. The receptors here all came from a female donor with breast cancer. Some clones in this sample may be carry-over from other donors' samples.

This clonotype was counted a few times. This is likely a read error, given that the CDR3 carries no conserved phenylalanine or tryptophan at its end. The chain carries TRBV11-2 and TRBJ1-2, with 8 nucleotides matching TRBD1. V was pared by 5 bases and J by 2 bases, with 4 bases of the junction left unmatched. Per the germline V gene, CDR1 is SGHAT and CDR2 is FQNNGV. CDR3 length: 14 amino acids. The CDR3, as DNA: TGTGCCAGCAGCCTGAGGACAGGGAACTATGGCTACACCCTC. It encodes CASSLRTGNYGYTL.

This clonotype was counted once. The chain couples TRBV20-1 to TRBJ1-2; D is undetermined. Per germline, CDR1 DFQATT and CDR2 SNEGSKA (reference sequence). This CDR3 has 12 amino acids. V gave up 4 bases and J gave up 10 bases, with 16 bases separating them. CDR3: CSATRRRVAYTF. CDR3 bases: TGCAGTGCTACTAGAAGGAGGGTAGCCTACACCTTC.

Many counts were recorded for this clonotype. This chain links TRBV7-9 with TRBJ1-4; TRBD1 matches at 7 bases. The CDR3 runs 15 residues. CDR1 and CDR2 from the germline V gene are SEHNR and FQNEAQ (reference sequence). V was clipped by 1 base and J by 8 bases; unmatched bases: 7. This chain's CDR3 is CASSLEGGGMEKLFF. The CDR3 DNA sequence: TGTGCCAGCAGCTTAGAGGGAGGGGGCATGGAAAAACTGTTTTTT.

This clonotype was detected many times. The chain carries TRBV11-2 and TRBJ2-1; D is unresolved. Germline V gene data show CDR1 as SGHAT and CDR2 as FQNNGV. The CDR3 is 15 amino acids. Trimming cost V 0 bases and J 5 bases, with 11 bases left between them. The CDR3 coding sequence is TGTGCCAGCAGCTTAGAGTTTGGGTGGCACAATGAGCAGTTCTTC. It specifies CASSLEFGWHNEQFF.

The V gene is TRBV10-3, the J gene TRBJ1-1; D remains unclear. Germline CDR1 and CDR2: ENHRY and SYGVKD. The CDR3 spans 14 residues. The V end was cut by 6 bases, the J end by 0 bases, with 11 bases between. The CDR3 is CAIRRAGVNTEAFF. DNA for the CDR3: TGTGCCATCAGGAGAGCAGGAGTGAACACTGAAGCTTTCTTT.

This clonotype was recorded a few times. V gene TRBV27 combines with J gene TRBJ2-4; 7 bases agree with TRBD1. Germline trimming cut 3 bases from V and 6 bases from J; bases unmatched to any gene: 5. From germline, CDR1 is MNHEY and CDR2 SMNVEV (reference sequence). The CDR3 has 14 residues. The CDR3 nucleotides are TGTGCCAGCAGTTTGGACAGGTGGGGAAACATTCAGTACTTC. Translating it yields CASSLDRWGNIQYF.

This clonotype was counted at least ten times. The genes are TRBV12-3 or TRBV12-4 and TRBJ2-7, with a possible D match to TRBD1 (6 bases). The CDR3 has 16 amino acids. Deletions cut 5 bases from V and 5 bases from J, with 22 bases between. The CDR3: CASSGKGTFSSHEQYF. The DNA for the CDR3 is TGTGCCAGCAGTGGGAAGGGGACATTCAGTTCCCACGAGCAGTACTTC.

This chain links TRBV29-1 with TRBJ2-3, with TRBD1 matching 12 bases. V lost 5 bases, J lost 6 bases, and 3 bases stayed unmatched. The germline gives CDR1 SQVTM, CDR2 ANQGSEA. The CDR3 is 13 residues long. CDR3 loop: CSVTGQGADTQYF. The DNA of the CDR3 is TGCAGCGTTACGGGACAGGGGGCCGATACGCAGTATTTT.

There are many counts of this clonotype. This chain uses TRBV19 with TRBJ2-3; 9 nucleotides line up with TRBD2. Losses at the gene ends were 4 bases for V and 7 bases for J; bases not matched to a gene: 12. Germline V gene data show CDR1 as LNHDA and CDR2 as SQIVND (reference sequence). The CDR3 covers 16 residues. The CDR3 nucleotides read TGTGCCAGTAGTACCCGCGGCGGGAGGGCCGTAAATACGCAGTATTTT. Translation: CASSTRGGRAVNTQYF.

This clonotype was seen ten or more times. CDR3: CASSSTGPGNTIYF. CDR3 DNA sequence: TGTGCCAGCAGCTCCACAGGGCCCGGAAACACCATATATTTT. This chain links TRBV7-2 with TRBJ1-3; tentative D call: TRBD1 (6 bases). This CDR3 has 14 amino acids. The germline V and J ends were trimmed by 4 bases and 4 bases, with 11 bases remaining between them. In germline, CDR1 is SGHTA, CDR2 FQGNSA.

This chain uses TRBV2 with TRBJ1-5, with D maybe TRBD1 (5 bases). The CDR3 spans 12 residues. Trimming removed 5 bases at V and 14 bases at J, with 16 bases between. Germline V gives CDR1 SNHLY, CDR2 FYNNEI. CDR3: CASSSGTYYEHF. As DNA, the CDR3 is TGTGCCAGCAGTTCCGGGACTTACTACGAGCATTTT.

The table lists this clonotype with a few counts. A read error may explain this, as a much larger clone is one base away. Here the CDR3 reads CASSTDSSYEQYF. Here the CDR3 DNA reads TGTGCCAGCAGCACGGACAGTTCCTACGAGCAGTACTTC. The J gene is TRBJ2-7, the V gene TRBV27, with TRBD1 as a possible D gene (6 bases). V was trimmed by 6 bases and J by 1 base, leaving 10 bases between them. CDR3 length equals 13 residues. In germline, CDR1 is MNHEY, CDR2 SMNVEV (reference sequence).

This rearrangement joins TRBV27 to TRBJ1-5, with TRBD1 matching 7 bases. The CDR3 spans 14 residues. V lost 6 bases, J lost 5 bases, and 7 bases stayed unmatched. The germline V gene encodes CDR1 MNHEY and CDR2 SMNVEV (reference sequence). CDR3 sequence: CASRPQGGYQPQHF. CDR3 in DNA: TGTGCCAGCAGGCCGCAGGGGGGATATCAGCCCCAGCATTTT.

The sample holds many counts of this clonotype. This chain links TRBV20-1 with TRBJ2-7; 8 bases align to TRBD2. CDR1 is DFQATT and CDR2 is SNEGSKA in the germline V gene (reference sequence). This CDR3 spans 13 amino acids. Trimming cost V 5 bases and J 0 bases; bases outside gene matches: 3. The CDR3 DNA follows: TGCAGTGCTGCTAGCGGGTCCTCCTACGAGCAGTACTTC. This codes for CSAASGSSYEQYF.

As concerns this clonotype: Likely a read error: the CDR3 ends without its conserved phenylalanine or tryptophan. The limits of the CDR3 on the DNA are not certain, so only TCRdb's listed CDR3 is given. The genes are TRBV6-4 and TRBJ1-3. Looked up from germline, CDR1 is MRHNA and CDR2 is SNTAGT. Counting both end residues, the CDR3 totals 9 amino acids. CDR3 region: CASSPDGSI.

This clonotype came up many times. This rearrangement joins TRBV20-1 to TRBJ2-2; the D gene is possibly TRBD2 (7 bases). There are 13 residues in the CDR3. V was clipped by 3 bases and J by 7 bases, with 12 bases between them. Germline V lookup: CDR1 DFQATT, CDR2 SNEGSKA (reference sequence). The CDR3 region has the DNA TGCAGTGCTAGGGGGGGGGCCAACGGGGAGCTGTTTTTT. Residues: CSARGGANGELFF.

This chain links TRBV10-3 with TRBJ2-5; 13 bases match TRBD2. V lost 6 bases, J lost 2 bases, and 3 bases stayed unmatched. CDR1 and CDR2 (germline): ENHRY, SYGVKD. CDR3 length equals 15 residues. The CDR3 DNA sequence: TGTGCCATCAGCGGGACTAGCGGGGTTCAAGAGACCCAGTACTTC. This sequence encodes CAISGTSGVQETQYF.